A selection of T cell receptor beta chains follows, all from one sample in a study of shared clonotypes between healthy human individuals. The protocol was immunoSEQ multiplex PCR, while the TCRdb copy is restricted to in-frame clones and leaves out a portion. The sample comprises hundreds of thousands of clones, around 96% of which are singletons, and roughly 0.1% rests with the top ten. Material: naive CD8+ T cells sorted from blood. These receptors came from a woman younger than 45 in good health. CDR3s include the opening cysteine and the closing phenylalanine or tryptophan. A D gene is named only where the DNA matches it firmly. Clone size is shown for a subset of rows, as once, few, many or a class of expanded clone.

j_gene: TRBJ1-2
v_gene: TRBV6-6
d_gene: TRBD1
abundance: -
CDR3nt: TGTGCCAGCGGACAGGGGCGCTCTAACTATGGCTACACCTTC
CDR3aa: CASGQGRSNYGYTF

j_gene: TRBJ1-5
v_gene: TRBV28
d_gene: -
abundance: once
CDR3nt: TGTGCCACCGTTTCGGGCAGGGACCCTAATCAGCCCCAGCATTTT
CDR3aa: CATVSGRDPNQPQHF

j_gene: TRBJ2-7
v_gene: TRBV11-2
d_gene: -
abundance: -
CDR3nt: TGTGCCAGCAGCCCCCCCCTCTGGGGCGAGCAGTACTTC
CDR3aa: CASSPPLWGEQYF

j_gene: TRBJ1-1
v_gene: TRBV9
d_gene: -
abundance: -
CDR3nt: TGTGCCAGCAGCGTAGAGAAGGGGTCCATGAACACTGAAGCTTTCTTT
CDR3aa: CASSVEKGSMNTEAFF

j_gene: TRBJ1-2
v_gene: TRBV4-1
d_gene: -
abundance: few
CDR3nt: TGCGCCAGCAGCCCCGTAGTTCCGGATGGCTATGGCTACACCTTC
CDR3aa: CASSPVVPDGYGYTF

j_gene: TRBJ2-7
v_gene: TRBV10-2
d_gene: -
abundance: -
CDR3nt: TGCGCCAGCAGTCCTAGCTCCTACGAGCAGTACTTC
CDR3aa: CASSPSSYEQYF

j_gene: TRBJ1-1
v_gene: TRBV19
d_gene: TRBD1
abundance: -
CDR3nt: TGTGCCAGTAGGGACCGGGACAGGGGCACTGAAGCTTTCTTT
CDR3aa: CASRDRDRGTEAFF

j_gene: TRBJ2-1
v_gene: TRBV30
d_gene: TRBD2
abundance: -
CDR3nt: TGTGCCTGGAGTGTATTGGGTCTAGCGGGATCATGGGGGAATGAGCAGTTCTTC
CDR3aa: CAWSVLGLAGSWGNEQFF

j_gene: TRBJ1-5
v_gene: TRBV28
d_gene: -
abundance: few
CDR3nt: TGTGCCACCTCTGAAGGGAGTCAGCCCCAGCATTTT
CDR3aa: CATSEGSQPQHF

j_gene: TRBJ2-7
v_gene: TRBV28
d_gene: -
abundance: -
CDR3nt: TGTGCCAGCAGCCTAAGTCCCCTCCCACACGAGCAGTACTTC
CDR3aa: CASSLSPLPHEQYF

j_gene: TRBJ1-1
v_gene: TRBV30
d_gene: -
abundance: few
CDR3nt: TGTGCCTGGAGTGTGCAGGGGAACACTGAAGCTTTCTTT
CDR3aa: CAWSVQGNTEAFF

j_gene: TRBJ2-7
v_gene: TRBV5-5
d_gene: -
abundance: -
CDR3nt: TGTGCCAGCAGCTTGGCCCTGAGCTCCGGGACATTGTACGAGCAGTACTTC
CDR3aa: CASSLALSSGTLYEQYF

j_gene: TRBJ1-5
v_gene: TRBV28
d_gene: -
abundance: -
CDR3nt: TGTGCCAGCAGTCTCCCGACAGGTAGCAATCAGCCCCAGCATTTT
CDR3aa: CASSLPTGSNQPQHF

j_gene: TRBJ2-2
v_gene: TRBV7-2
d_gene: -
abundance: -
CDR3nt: TGTGCCAGCAGCCCGGGACTCTTATCGGGGGAGCTGTTTTTT
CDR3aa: CASSPGLLSGELFF

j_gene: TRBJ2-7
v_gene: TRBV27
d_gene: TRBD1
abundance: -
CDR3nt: TGTGCCAGCAGTCCCACCGGGACAGGGGACTTCTACGAGCAGTACTTC
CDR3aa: CASSPTGTGDFYEQYF

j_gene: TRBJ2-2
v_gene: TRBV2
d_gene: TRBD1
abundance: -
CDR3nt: TGTGCCAGCAGTGATATCACAGGGGTTGACACCGGGGAGCTGTTTTTT
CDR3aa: CASSDITGVDTGELFF

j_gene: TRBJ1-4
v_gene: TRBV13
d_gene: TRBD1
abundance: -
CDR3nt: TGTGCCAGCAGCGCAACCGGGACAGGGGATGAAAAACTGTTTTTT
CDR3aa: CASSATGTGDEKLFF

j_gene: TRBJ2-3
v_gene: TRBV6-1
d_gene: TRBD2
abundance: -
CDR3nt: TGTGCCAGCAGTGAAGGACCGTGGGAGGGAGAAGTGATTAAGGCGCAGTATTTT
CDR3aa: CASSEGPWEGEVIKAQYF

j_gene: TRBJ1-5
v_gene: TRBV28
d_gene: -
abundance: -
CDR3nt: TGTGCCAGCAGTTTCGAGGGACGTCAGCCCCAGCATTTT
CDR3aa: CASSFEGRQPQHF

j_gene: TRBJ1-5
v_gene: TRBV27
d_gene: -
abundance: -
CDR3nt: TGTGCCAGCGCCGAGATTTTCAATCAGCCCCAGCATTTT
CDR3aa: CASAEIFNQPQHF

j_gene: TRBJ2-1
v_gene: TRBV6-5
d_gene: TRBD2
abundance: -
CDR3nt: TGTGCCAGCAGCTTTAGCGGGAGGGTCGGGAATGAGCAGTTCTTC
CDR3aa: CASSFSGRVGNEQFF

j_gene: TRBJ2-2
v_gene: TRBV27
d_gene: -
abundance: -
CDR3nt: TGTGCCAGCCGAACCGGGGGCGGGGAGCTGTTTTTT
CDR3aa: CASRTGGGELFF

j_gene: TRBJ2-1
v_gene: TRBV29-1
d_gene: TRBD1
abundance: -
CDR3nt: TGCAGCGTTGAGAGGCGGACAGGGCATGAGCAGTTCTTC
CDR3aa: CSVERRTGHEQFF

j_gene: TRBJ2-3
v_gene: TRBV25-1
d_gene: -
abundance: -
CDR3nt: TGTGCCAGCTCGGGACCTGGGTGGACAGATACGCAGTATTTT
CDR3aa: CASSGPGWTDTQYF

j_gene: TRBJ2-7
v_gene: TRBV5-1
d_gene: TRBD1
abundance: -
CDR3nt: TGCGCCAGCGGGGACAGGGGGCGGAACTACGAGCAGTACTTC
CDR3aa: CASGDRGRNYEQYF

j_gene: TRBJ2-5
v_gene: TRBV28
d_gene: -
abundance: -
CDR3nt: TGTGCCAGTGGCGGTAGCGGAACGCAAGAGACCCAGTACTTC
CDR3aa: CASGGSGTQETQYF

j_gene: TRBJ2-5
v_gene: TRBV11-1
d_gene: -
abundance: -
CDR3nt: TGTGCCAGCAGCTTCCGGCAGGGGCCAAACCAAGAGACCCAGTACTTC
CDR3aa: CASSFRQGPNQETQYF

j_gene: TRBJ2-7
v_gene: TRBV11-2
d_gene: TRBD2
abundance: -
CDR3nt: TGTGCCAGCAGCTTAGCGGGCGGGAGTGGCGACGAGCAGTACTTC
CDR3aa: CASSLAGGSGDEQYF

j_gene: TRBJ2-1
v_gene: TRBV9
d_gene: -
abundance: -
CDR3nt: TGTGCCAGCAGCCCGAACTCCTACAATGAGCAGTTCTTC
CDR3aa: CASSPNSYNEQFF

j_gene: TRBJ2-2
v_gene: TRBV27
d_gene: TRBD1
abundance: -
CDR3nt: TGTGCCAGCAGTTTACGGGGAACCCCGGGGACAGGGCGAACGAACACCGGGGAGCTGTTTTTT
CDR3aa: CASSLRGTPGTGRTNTGELFF

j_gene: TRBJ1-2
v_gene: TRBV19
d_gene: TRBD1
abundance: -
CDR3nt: TGTGCCAGTAGTATTCGGGACAGGGATTTTGGCTATGGCTACACCTTC
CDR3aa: CASSIRDRDFGYGYTF